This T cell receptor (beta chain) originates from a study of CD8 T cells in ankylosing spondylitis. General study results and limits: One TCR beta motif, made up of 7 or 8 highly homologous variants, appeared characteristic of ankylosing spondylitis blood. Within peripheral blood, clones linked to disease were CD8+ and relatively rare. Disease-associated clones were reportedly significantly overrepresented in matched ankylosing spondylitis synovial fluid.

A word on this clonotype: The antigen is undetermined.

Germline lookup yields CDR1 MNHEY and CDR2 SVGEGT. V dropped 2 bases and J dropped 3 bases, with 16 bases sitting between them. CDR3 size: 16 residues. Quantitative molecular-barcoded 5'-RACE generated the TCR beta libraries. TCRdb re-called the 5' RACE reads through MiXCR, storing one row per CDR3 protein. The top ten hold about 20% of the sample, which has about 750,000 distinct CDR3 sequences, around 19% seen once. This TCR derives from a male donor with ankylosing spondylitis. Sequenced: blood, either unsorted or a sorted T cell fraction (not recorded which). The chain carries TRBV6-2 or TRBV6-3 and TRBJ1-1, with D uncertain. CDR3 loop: CASSYPQFDGDTEAFF. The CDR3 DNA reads TGTGCCAGCAGTTACCCCCAGTTTGACGGGGACACTGAAGCTTTCTTT.